This T cell receptor beta chain emerged from a study of CD8 T cells in ankylosing spondylitis (dated by TCRdb to the late 2010s). A note on the overall study: To find TCR variants linked to disease, the study profiled T cell receptor beta repertoires in ankylosing spondylitis patients and healthy donors. The whole study cohort included about a hundred healthy donors and some 27 ankylosing spondylitis patients. Peripheral blood was sampled, and synovial fluid was additionally collected from ankylosing spondylitis patients.

The junction shows trimming of 3 bases on V and 3 bases on J, plus 20 bases between the germline ends. CDR1 LGHDT and CDR2 YNNKEL were looked up in the germline V gene (reference sequence). The CDR3 runs 17 amino acids, cysteine and phenylalanine included. Left in the record is the CDR3 DNA by itself, 51 bases read in frame from the first base. The instrument given in TCRdb is Illumina HiSeq 2500. Quantitative 5'-RACE with molecular barcodes was the method used to prepare the TCR beta libraries. On the study's bioinformatics: A new computational method based on a probabilistic model of VDJ rearrangement was used to identify disease-linked TCR variants. TCRdb reworked the public reads: Q25 trimming with fastp, MiXCR clone assembly, productive beta chains retained. Records with the same CDR3 protein are collapsed into one entry carrying the most frequent genes and DNA. TCRdb's processing, not the authors', yielded these V and J calls. Here the sample has 350,000 to 550,000 distinct CDR3 sequences; 26% occur a single time. The ten largest make up 0.89% of the sample.

General study outcomes and caveats: The disease-linked clones were reported to be significantly enriched in matched synovial fluid samples from ankylosing spondylitis patients. Some motif variants had previously been reported in the synovial fluid and blood of reactive arthritis patients, which suggests shared mechanisms of disease initiation. A TCR beta motif of seven or eight highly homologous amino acid variants appeared characteristic of blood from ankylosing spondylitis patients. The disease-linked clones showed a CD8+ phenotype and occurred at relatively low frequencies in peripheral blood.

This clonotype was seen only a few times. Its antigen remains unidentified. No much larger clone exists at a distance of one base, and base qualities are not known. Source material: blood, either unsorted or a sorted T cell fraction (not recorded which). This receptor was obtained from a male donor with ankylosing spondylitis. The chain employs TRBV3-1 and TRBJ1-2, with the D gene not clear enough to name. The DNA sequence follows: TGTGCCAGCAGCCACCCCAGGCGACCTTACAAGGACTATGGCTACACCTTC. It encodes CASSHPRRPYKDYGYTF.